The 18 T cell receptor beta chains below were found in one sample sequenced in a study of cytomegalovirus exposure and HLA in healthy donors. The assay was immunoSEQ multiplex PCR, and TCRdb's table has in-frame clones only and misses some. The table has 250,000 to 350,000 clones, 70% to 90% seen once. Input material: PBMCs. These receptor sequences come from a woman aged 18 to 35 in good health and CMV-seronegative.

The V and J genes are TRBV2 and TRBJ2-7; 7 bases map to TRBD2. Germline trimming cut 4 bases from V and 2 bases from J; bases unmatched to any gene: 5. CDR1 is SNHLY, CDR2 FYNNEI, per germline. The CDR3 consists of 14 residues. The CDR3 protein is CASSGSGTPYEQYF. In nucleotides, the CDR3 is TGTGCCAGCAGTGGCAGCGGGACGCCCTACGAGCAGTACTTC.

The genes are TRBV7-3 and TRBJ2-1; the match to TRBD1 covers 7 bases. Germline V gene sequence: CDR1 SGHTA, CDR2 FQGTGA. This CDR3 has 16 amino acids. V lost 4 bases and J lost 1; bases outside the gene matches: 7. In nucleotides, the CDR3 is TGTGCCAGCAGCTCGCCTGACAGGGTTTCCTACAATGAGCAGTTCTTC. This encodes CASSSPDRVSYNEQFF.

The CDR3 bases are TGCGCCAGCAGCCAAGGGCGGCCCGGGGGCGAGCAGTACTTC. Translating it yields CASSQGRPGGEQYF. The J gene is TRBJ2-7, the V gene TRBV4-1, with D possibly TRBD2 on 6 matching bases. V gave up 1 base and J gave up 6 bases, with 13 bases separating them. The CDR3 is made up of 14 amino acids. Looked up from germline, CDR1 is MGHRA and CDR2 is YSYEKL.

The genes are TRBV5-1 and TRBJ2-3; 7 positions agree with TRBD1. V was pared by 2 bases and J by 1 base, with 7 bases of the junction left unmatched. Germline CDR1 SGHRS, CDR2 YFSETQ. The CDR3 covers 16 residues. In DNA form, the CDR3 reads TGCGCCAGCAGCTTACTAAGGACAGGAGGCACAGATACGCAGTATTTT. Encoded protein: CASSLLRTGGTDTQYF.

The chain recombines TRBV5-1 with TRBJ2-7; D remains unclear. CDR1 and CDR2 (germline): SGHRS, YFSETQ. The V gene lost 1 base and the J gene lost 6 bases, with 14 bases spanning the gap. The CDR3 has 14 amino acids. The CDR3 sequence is CASSLSGTLREQYF. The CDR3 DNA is TGCGCCAGCAGCTTGTCCGGTACCCTCCGCGAGCAGTACTTC.

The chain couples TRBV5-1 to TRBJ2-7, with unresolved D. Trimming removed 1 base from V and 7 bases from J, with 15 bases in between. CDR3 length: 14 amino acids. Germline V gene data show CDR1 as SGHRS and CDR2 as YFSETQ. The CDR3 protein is CASSLPAEVSEQYF. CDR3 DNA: TGCGCCAGCAGCTTGCCAGCCGAGGTTTCGGAGCAGTACTTC.

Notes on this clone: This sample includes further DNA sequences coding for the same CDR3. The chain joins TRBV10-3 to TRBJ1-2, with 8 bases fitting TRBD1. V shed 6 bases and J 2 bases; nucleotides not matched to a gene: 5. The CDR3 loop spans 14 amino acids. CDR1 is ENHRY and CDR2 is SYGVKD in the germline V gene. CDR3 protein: CAISGTGANYGYTF. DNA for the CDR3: TGTGCCATCAGCGGGACAGGCGCCAACTATGGCTACACCTTC.

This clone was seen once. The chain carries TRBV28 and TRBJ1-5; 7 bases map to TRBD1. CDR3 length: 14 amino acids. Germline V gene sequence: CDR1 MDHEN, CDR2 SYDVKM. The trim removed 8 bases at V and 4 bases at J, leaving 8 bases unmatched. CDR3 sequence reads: CASGTRGRNQPQHF. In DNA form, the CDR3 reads TGTGCCAGCGGTACTAGGGGGCGGAATCAGCCCCAGCATTTT.

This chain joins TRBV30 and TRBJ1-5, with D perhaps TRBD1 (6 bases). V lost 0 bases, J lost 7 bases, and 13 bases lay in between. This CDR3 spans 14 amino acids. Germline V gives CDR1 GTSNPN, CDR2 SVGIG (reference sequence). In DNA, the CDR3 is TGTGCCTGGAGTGTCGGGGGGCTGGGACAGCCCCAGCATTTT. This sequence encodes CAWSVGGLGQPQHF.

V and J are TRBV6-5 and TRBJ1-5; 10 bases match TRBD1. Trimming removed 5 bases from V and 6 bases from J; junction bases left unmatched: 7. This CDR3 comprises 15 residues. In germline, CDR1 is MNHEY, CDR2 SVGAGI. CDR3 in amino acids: CASSRQGALGQPQHF. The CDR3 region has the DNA TGTGCCAGCAGTCGACAGGGGGCGCTTGGTCAGCCCCAGCATTTT.

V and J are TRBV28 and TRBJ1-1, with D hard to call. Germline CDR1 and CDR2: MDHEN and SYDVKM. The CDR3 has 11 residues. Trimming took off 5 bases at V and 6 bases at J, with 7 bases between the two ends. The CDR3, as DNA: TGTGCCAGCAGTATCCAGTCTGAAGCTTTCTTT. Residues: CASSIQSEAFF.

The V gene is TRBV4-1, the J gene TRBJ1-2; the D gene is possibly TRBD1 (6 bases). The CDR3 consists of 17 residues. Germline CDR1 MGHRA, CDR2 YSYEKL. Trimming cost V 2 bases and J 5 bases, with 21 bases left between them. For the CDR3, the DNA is TGCGCCAGCAGCCAAATCGGAGGACAGCCTCAGACTTATGGCTACACCTTC. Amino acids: CASSQIGGQPQTYGYTF.

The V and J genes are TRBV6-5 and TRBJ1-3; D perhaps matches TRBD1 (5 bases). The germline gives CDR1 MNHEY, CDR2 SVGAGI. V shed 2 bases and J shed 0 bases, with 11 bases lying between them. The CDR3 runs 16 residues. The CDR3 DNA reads TGTGCCAGCAGTTACGTCCAGGGCCTCTCTGGAAACACCATATATTTT. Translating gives CASSYVQGLSGNTIYF.

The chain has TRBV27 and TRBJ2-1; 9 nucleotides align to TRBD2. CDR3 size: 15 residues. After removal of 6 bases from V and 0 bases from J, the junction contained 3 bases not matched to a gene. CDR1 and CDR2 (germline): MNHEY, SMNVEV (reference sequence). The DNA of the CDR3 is TGTGCCAGCAGCAATAGCGGGGGCTCCTACAATGAGCAGTTCTTC. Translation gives CASSNSGGSYNEQFF.

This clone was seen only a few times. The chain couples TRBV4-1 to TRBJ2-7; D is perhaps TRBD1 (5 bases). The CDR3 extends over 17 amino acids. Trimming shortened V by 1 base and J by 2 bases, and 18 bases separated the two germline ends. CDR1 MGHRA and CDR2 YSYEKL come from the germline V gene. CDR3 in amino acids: CASSQVDFAGPPYEQYF. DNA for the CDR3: TGCGCCAGCAGCCAAGTTGATTTTGCAGGGCCCCCCTACGAGCAGTACTTC.

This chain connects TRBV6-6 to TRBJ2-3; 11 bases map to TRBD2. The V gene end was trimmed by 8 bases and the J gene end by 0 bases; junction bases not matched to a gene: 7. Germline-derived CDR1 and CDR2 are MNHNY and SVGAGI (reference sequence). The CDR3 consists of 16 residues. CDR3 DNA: TGTGCCAGCGGGGGGACTAGCGGAACTAGCACAGATACGCAGTATTTT. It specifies CASGGTSGTSTDTQYF.

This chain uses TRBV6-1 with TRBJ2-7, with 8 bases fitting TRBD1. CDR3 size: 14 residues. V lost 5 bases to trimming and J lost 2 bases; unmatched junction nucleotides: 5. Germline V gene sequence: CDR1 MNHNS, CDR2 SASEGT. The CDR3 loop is CASSSQGAAYEQYF. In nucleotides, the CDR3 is TGTGCCAGCAGTTCCCAGGGGGCGGCCTACGAGCAGTACTTC.

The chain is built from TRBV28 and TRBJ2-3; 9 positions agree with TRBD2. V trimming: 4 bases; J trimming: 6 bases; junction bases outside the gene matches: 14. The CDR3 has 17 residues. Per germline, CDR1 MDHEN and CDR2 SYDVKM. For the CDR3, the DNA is TGTGCCAGCAGTTCCCGACTAGCGGACCTCTTGGGGGATACGCAGTATTTT. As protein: CASSSRLADLLGDTQYF. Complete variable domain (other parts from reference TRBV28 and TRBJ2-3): DVKVTQSSRYLVKRTGEKVFLECVQDMDHENMFWYRQDPGLGLRLIYFSYDVKMKEKGDIPEGYSVSREKKERFSLILESASTNQTSMYLCASSSRLADLLGDTQYFGPGTRLTVL.